The sequence of this T cell receptor (beta chain) was determined in a study of tumor-infiltrating lymphocytes in primary liver carcinoma. Study conclusions and caveats: Overlap between tumor regions exceeded overlap of tumor with adjacent tissue or blood. Bulk unsorted samples prevented comparison of CD4+ and CD8+ repertoires.

This clonotype was seen repeatedly, ten times or more. Its antigen is undetermined. It was unsorted whole blood that yielded blood RNA, and germline DNA was also extracted. Four milliliters of peripheral blood were collected before surgery. CDR3 length equals 11 residues. From germline, CDR1 is LGHNA and CDR2 YSLEER. Trimming removed 3 bases from V and 5 bases from J, with 4 bases in between. Reverse transcription of about 500 ng total RNA with a constant-region primer produced TCR beta cDNA. Researchers made the TCR beta libraries by running three nested multiplex PCR rounds with slightly modified ARM-PCR. The opening two PCR rounds, around 11 cycles each, paired TRBV1-TRBV30 forward primers with a C-beta reverse primer. A single record per CDR3 protein comes from TCRdb applying MiXCR to the multiplex PCR reads. Seen here are approximately 300,000 distinct CDR3 sequences, roughly 60% observed once, and the top ten hold 9%.

The sequence was collected from a man aged 35 to 55 with primary liver carcinoma and hepatitis B virus infection. Sample: peripheral blood. The V call is TRBV4-3, the J call TRBJ1-2; no definite D call. The CDR3 sequence: CASSHGYGYTF. Written as DNA, the CDR3 is TGCGCCAGCAGCCATGGTTATGGCTACACCTTC.